Below are 19 T cell receptor beta chains sequenced from a single sample in a study of T-cell reconstitution after alpha-beta-depleted transplantation in children. Unique molecular identifiers tagged the TCRbeta library. In TCRdb, the PCR reads were re-called with MiXCR into one record per CDR3 protein. The table has some 450,000 distinct CDR3 sequences, approximately 42% seen once. Source: PBMCs, taken before TCRalphabeta/CD19-depleted stem cell transplant. Receptors were obtained from a girl aged 2-9 years with aplastic anemia, due to receive a stem cell transplant.

CDR3 region: CASSWGTANTGELFF. As DNA, the CDR3 is TGTGCCAGCAGTTGGGGGACAGCGAACACCGGGGAGCTGTTTTTT. The rearrangement links TRBV28 to TRBJ2-2; the match to TRBD1 covers 7 bases. The CDR3 runs 15 residues. Trimming took 4 bases from V and 0 from J; bases not matched to a gene: 2. Germline CDR1 and CDR2: MDHEN and SYDVKM.

The chain couples TRBV27 to TRBJ1-2; 7 bases align to TRBD1. V dropped 4 bases and J dropped 4; count of bases not matched to a gene: 12. This CDR3 is 16 amino acids long. CDR1 is MNHEY and CDR2 is SMNVEV in the germline V gene (reference sequence). The CDR3 loop reads CASSWGPDRQVYGYTF. The CDR3 region has the DNA TGTGCCAGCAGTTGGGGACCGGACAGGCAGGTCTATGGCTACACCTTC.

This chain links TRBV29-1 with TRBJ2-3, with 10 bases identical to TRBD1. CDR1 is SQVTM, CDR2 ANQGSEA, per germline. The CDR3 has 14 residues. Losses at the gene ends were 6 bases for V and 4 bases for J; bases not matched to a gene: 7. In DNA, the CDR3 is TGCAGCGTAGACAGGGGGCGCGGTTCAGATACGCAGTATTTT. Translating it yields CSVDRGRGSDTQYF.

At least ten counts were recorded for this clonotype. The chain joins TRBV30 to TRBJ2-1; tentative D call: TRBD2 (5 bases). The CDR3 is 14 amino acids. Germline lookup yields CDR1 GTSNPN and CDR2 SVGIG (reference sequence). V was cut by 3 bases and J by 0 bases, with 9 bases left in between. CDR3 coding DNA: TGTGCCTGGAGAATCAGCGGCTCCTACAATGAGCAGTTCTTC. This translates into CAWRISGSYNEQFF.

The chain employs TRBV12-3 or TRBV12-4 and TRBJ2-7; TRBD1 agrees at 7 bases. This CDR3 comprises 17 residues. The ends lost 3 bases at V and 5 bases at J; junction bases unmatched: 16. The CDR3 coding sequence is TGTGCCAGCAGTTTTGGCCGAATCAGGAACAGGGGCCACGAGCAGTACTTC. It translates to CASSFGRIRNRGHEQYF.

In its sample, this clonotype was seen many times. The chain carries TRBV20-1 and TRBJ2-5; TRBD1 is a possible D gene (6 bases). This CDR3 has 13 amino acids. Germline CDR1 is DFQATT and CDR2 is SNEGSKA (reference sequence). Trimming shortened V by 5 bases and J by 5 bases, and 15 bases separated the two germline ends. This CDR3 reads CSAPARGRETQYF. The CDR3 nucleotides read TGCAGTGCTCCGGCCAGGGGAAGGGAGACCCAGTACTTC.

The CDR3 bases are TGTGCCAGCAGTTTACGTCGCCTTAGCGGGGGCCAAGAGACCCAGTACTTC. Translated: CASSLRRLSGGQETQYF. This chain links TRBV28 with TRBJ2-5; TRBD2 matches 9 bases. Germline-derived CDR1 and CDR2 are MDHEN and SYDVKM. V shed 2 bases, J shed 1 base, and the junction held 8 bases outside the gene matches. The CDR3 has 17 amino acids.

This clonotype was seen many times. The chain has TRBV12-3 or TRBV12-4 and TRBJ2-7; TRBD2 aligns across 9 bases. This CDR3 is 14 amino acids long. The V and J ends lost 5 bases and 3 bases, in that order; junction bases with no gene match: 5. In nucleotides, the CDR3 is TGTGCCAGCAGTGCGACTAGCGGCAACTACGAGCAGTACTTC. Amino acid sequence: CASSATSGNYEQYF.

About this clonotype itself: One junction end disagrees with the germline gene, perhaps due to a read error. This chain connects TRBV12-3 or TRBV12-4 to TRBJ2-1; no clear D. The CDR3 spans 13 residues. CDR3 DNA: TGTGCCAGCAGTTCCGGCGGCTACAATAAGCAGTTCTTC. It is translated as CASSSGGYNKQFF.

The chain combines TRBV23-1 with TRBJ1-1; TRBD1 agrees at 8 bases. TRBV23-1 counts as an open reading frame of uncertain function. The CDR3 has 16 residues. V was clipped by 6 bases and J by 0 bases; unmatched bases: 9. The DNA for the CDR3 is TGCGCCAGCAGCCGACTTCAGGGGGCTCTGAACACTGAAGCTTTCTTT. Protein: CASSRLQGALNTEAFF.

The chain links TRBV20-1 to TRBJ1-1; no clear D. The CDR3 runs to 12 residues. V was trimmed by 2 bases and J by 1 base, leaving 5 bases between them. The germline CDR1 and CDR2 sequences are DFQATT and SNEGSKA (reference sequence). The CDR3 reads CSARPANTEAFF. As DNA, the CDR3 is TGCAGTGCTAGACCGGCGAACACTGAAGCTTTCTTT.

The chain joins TRBV20-1 to TRBJ2-2; 8 positions match TRBD2. Germline V gene data show CDR1 as DFQATT and CDR2 as SNEGSKA (reference sequence). The V and J ends lost 4 bases and 6 bases, in that order; junction bases with no gene match: 7. The CDR3 spans 14 residues. As DNA, the CDR3 is TGCAGTGCTACAGTGGCGGGAGGTGCCGGGGAGCTGTTTTTT. Residues: CSATVAGGAGELFF.

This clonotype has more than one count but fewer than ten. The chain links TRBV29-1 to TRBJ2-5; D is ambiguous. This CDR3 contains 11 residues. Germline CDR1 SQVTM, CDR2 ANQGSEA. Trimming pared 3 bases from V and 6 bases from J, leaving 8 bases between. In nucleotides, the CDR3 is TGCAGCGTTGATCTAAAGAAGACCCAGTACTTC. As protein: CSVDLKKTQYF.

In this sample, this clonotype turned up many times. The chain carries TRBV28 and TRBJ2-1; 9 nucleotides agree with TRBD2. Looked up from germline, CDR1 is MDHEN and CDR2 is SYDVKM. V trimming: 2 bases; J trimming: 8 bases; junction bases outside the gene matches: 7. This CDR3 is built from 15 residues. The CDR3 DNA sequence: TGTGCCAGCAGTTTAGAGGCGGGAGGGTTTTATGAGCAGTTCTTC. Protein sequence: CASSLEAGGFYEQFF.

The chain recombines TRBV7-2 with TRBJ2-1; D is uncertain. Trimming removed 5 bases at V and 0 bases at J, with 17 bases between. This CDR3 spans 17 amino acids. From germline, CDR1 is SGHTA and CDR2 FQGNSA. The CDR3 region has the DNA TGTGCCAGCAGCCAGGATGCGTGGGTGAGCTCCTACAATGAGCAGTTCTTC. This translates into CASSQDAWVSSYNEQFF.

In this sample, this clonotype turned up a few times. The chain employs TRBV7-9 and TRBJ2-1, with 9 bases fitting TRBD2. Germline trimming cut 4 bases from V and 8 bases from J; bases unmatched to any gene: 15. CDR1 is SEHNR and CDR2 is FQNEAQ in the germline V gene (reference sequence). The CDR3 has 17 residues. DNA of the CDR3: TGTGCCAGCAGCTCCGCTTTAGCGGGAGTGGGCTTGGATGAGCAGTTCTTC. It translates to CASSSALAGVGLDEQFF.

CDR3 sequence (DNA): TGTGCCATCAGTGAGGGTGAGGTGTCCTACGAGCAGTACTTC. This gives the protein CAISEGEVSYEQYF. The rearrangement uses TRBV10-3 and TRBJ2-7, with D unresolved. V was trimmed by 2 bases and J by 1 base, leaving 9 bases between them. The CDR3 is made up of 14 amino acids. The germline CDR1 and CDR2 sequences are ENHRY and SYGVKD.

The DNA for the CDR3 is TGCGCCAGCAGCTTGGCCCATAACCGGGACTTCAACTCCGAGCAGTACTTC. This translates into CASSLAHNRDFNSEQYF. The genes are TRBV5-1 and TRBJ2-7, with D maybe TRBD2 (6 bases). The germline CDR1 and CDR2 sequences are SGHRS and YFSETQ. Trimming took off 0 bases at V and 6 bases at J, with 22 bases between the two ends. The CDR3 consists of 17 residues.

The V call is TRBV7-9, the J call TRBJ2-2; D gene uncertain. The CDR3 spans 11 residues. The germline V gene encodes CDR1 SEHNR and CDR2 FQNEAQ (reference sequence). V lost 10 bases, J lost 6 bases, and 9 bases lay in between. CDR3 amino acids: CATSGPGELFF. CDR3 DNA: TGTGCCACCTCAGGCCCCGGGGAGCTGTTTTTT.